Given below is one T cell receptor (beta chain) in context. cDNA came from about 0.5 to 1 ug RNA primed by random hexamers. TCRdb used MiXCR to reprocess the immunoSEQ multiplex PCR reads, holding one entry per CDR3 protein. The repertoire includes approximately 190,000 distinct CDR3 sequences, approximately 96% of them detected once, and 0.098% sits in the top ten. These data come from a study of CD8 T cells in Susac syndrome. Sample: CD4+ T cells from PBMCs. The sequence was collected from a human donor with Susac syndrome.

CDR3 sequence (DNA): TGTGCCCTCCGCCGCAGTGGGACCGGGGAGCTGTTTTTT. This translates into CALRRSGTGELFF. The chain has TRBV28 and TRBJ2-2, with D unclear. Germline V lookup: CDR1 MDHEN, CDR2 SYDVKM. The germline V and J ends were trimmed by 11 bases and 5 bases, with 15 bases remaining between them. This CDR3 is built from 13 residues.